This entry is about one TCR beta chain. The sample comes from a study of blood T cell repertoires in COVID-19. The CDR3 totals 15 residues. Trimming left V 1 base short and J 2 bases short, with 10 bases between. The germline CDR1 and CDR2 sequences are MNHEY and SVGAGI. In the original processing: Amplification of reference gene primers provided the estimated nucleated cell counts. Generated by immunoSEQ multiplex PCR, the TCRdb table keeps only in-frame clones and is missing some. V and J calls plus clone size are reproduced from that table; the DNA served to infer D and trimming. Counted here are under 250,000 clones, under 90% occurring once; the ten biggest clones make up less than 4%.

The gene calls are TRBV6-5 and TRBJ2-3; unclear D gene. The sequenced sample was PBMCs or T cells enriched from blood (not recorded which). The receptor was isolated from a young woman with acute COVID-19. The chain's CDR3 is CASSYYTIPTDTQYF. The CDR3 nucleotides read TGTGCCAGCAGTTACTATACTATACCCACAGATACGCAGTATTTT.